This T cell receptor beta chain was captured in a study of cytomegalovirus exposure and HLA in healthy donors. Looking at the study overall: A prior analysis found about 110 million unique TCR beta sequences from around 190 million T cells.

Study conclusions and caveats: As a later analysis showed, several of the most significant clusters appeared to be linked to common viral pathogens.

CDR3 length equals 13 residues. Trimming at V came to 8 bases and at J to 0 bases, leaving 4 bases not matched to a gene. CDR1 MNHEY and CDR2 SMNVEV come from the germline V gene (reference sequence). Points on this clone: Its target is not known.

This PCR relied on a set of 60 Vbeta primers and 13 Jbeta primers. The protocol was immunoSEQ multiplex PCR, while the TCRdb copy is restricted to in-frame clones and leaves out a portion. The data show 140,000 or so clones, 75% to 85% seen once. What was sequenced was PBMCs. This TCR was sampled from a man in his forties in good health and CMV-seronegative. V and J are TRBV27 and TRBJ2-7; 7 bases line up with TRBD1. Here the CDR3 reads CASRDSSSYEQYF. The CDR3, as DNA: TGTGCCAGCCGGGACAGCAGCTCCTACGAGCAGTACTTC.